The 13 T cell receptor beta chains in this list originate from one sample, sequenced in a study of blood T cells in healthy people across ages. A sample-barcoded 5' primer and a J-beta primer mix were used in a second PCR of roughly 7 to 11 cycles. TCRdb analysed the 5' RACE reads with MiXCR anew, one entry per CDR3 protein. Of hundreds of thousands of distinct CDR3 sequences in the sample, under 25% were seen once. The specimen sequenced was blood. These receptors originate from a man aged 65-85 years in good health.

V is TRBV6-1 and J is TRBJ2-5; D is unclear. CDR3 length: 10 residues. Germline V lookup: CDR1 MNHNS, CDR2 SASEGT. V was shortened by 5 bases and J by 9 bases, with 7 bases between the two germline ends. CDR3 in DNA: TGTGCCAGCAGTCACGTGGCCCAGTACTTC. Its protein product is CASSHVAQYF.

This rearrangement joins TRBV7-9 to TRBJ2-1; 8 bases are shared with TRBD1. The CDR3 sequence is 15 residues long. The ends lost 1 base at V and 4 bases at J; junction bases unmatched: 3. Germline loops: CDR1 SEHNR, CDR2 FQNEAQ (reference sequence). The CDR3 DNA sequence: TGTGCCAGCAGCTTAGGCAGGGGGCCATACAATGAGCAGTTCTTC. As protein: CASSLGRGPYNEQFF.

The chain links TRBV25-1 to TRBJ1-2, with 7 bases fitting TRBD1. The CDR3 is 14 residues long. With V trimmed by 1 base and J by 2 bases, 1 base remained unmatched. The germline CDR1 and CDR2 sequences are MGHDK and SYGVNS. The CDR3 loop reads CASSESGGNYGYTF. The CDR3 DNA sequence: TGTGCCAGCAGTGAATCAGGGGGGAACTATGGCTACACCTTC.

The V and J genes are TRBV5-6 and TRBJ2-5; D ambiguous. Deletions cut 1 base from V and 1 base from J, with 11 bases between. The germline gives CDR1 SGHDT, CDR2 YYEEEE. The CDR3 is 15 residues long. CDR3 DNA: TGTGCCAGCAGCTTGAGTGCAGCAGTCCAAGAGACCCAGTACTTC. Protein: CASSLSAAVQETQYF.

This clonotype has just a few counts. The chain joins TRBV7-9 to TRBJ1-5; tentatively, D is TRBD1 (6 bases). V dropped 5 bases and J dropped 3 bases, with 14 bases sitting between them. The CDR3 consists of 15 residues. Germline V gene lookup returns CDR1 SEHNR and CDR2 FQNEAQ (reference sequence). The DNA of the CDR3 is TGTGCCAGCAGCCCCGTGGGGGACACCAATCAGCCCCAGCATTTT. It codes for CASSPVGDTNQPQHF.

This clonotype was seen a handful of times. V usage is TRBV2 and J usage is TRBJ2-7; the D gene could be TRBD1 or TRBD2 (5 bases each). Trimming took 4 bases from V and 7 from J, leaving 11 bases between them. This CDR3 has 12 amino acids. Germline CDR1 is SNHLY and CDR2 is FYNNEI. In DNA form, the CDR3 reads TGTGCCAGCAGTGTGGGGCCGGGGGAGCAGTACTTC. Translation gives CASSVGPGEQYF.

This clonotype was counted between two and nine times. The CDR3 DNA reads as TGTGCCAGCAGCTTAGGAGGGGGCATCCCTAGCGAGCAGTACTTC. This codes for CASSLGGGIPSEQYF. The chain couples TRBV7-8 to TRBJ2-7, with 7 bases aligning to TRBD1. The V and J ends lost 1 base and 6 bases, in that order; junction bases with no gene match: 9. Germline V gene sequence: CDR1 SGHVS, CDR2 FQNEAQ. The CDR3 consists of 15 residues.

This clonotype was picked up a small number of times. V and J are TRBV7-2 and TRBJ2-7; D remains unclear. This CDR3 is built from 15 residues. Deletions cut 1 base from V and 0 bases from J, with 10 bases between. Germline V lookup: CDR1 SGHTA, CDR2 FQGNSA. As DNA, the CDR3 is TGTGCCAGCAGCTTAGAGGACGCGAGCTCCTACGAGCAGTACTTC. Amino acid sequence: CASSLEDASSYEQYF. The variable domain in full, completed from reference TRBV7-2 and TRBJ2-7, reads GAGVSQSPSNKVTEKGKDVELRCDPISGHTALYWYRQSLGQGLEFLIYFQGNSAPDKSGLPSDRFSAERTGGSVSTLTIQRTQQEDSAVYLCASSLEDASSYEQYFGPGTRLTVT.

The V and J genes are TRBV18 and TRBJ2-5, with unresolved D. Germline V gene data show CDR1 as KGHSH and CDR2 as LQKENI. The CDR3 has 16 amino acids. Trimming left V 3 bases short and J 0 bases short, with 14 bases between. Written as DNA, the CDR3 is TGTGCCAGCTCACCGTCGGCTAGTGGGAACCAAGAGACCCAGTACTTC. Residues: CASSPSASGNQETQYF.

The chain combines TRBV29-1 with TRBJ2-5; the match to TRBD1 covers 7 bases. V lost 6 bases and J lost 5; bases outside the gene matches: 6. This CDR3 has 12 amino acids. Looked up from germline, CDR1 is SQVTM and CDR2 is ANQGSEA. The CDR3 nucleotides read TGCAGCGTAACAGGGGATTGGGAGACCCAGTACTTC. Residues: CSVTGDWETQYF.

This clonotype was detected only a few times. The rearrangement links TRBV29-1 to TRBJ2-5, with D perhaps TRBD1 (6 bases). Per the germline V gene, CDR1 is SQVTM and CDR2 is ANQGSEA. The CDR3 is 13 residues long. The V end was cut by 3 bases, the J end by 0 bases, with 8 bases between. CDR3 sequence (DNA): TGCAGCGTTGACAGGGGTGACCAAGAGACCCAGTACTTC. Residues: CSVDRGDQETQYF. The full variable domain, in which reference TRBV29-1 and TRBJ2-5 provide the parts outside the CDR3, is SAVISQKPSRDICQRGTSLTIQCQVDSQVTMMFWYRQQPGQSLTLIATANQGSEATYESGFVIDKFPISRPNLTFSTLTVSNMSPEDSSIYLCSVDRGDQETQYFGPGTRLLVL.

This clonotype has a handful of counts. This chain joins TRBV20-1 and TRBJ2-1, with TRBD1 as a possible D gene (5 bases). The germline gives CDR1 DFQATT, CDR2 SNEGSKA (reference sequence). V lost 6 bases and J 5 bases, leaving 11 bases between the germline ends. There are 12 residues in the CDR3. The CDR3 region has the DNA TGCAGTGCCCAGGACAACCACAATGAGCAGTTCTTC. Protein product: CSAQDNHNEQFF.

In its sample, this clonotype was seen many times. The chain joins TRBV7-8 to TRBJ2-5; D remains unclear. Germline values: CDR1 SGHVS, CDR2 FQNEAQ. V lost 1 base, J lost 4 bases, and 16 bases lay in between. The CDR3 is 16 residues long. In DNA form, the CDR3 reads TGTGCCAGCAGCTTAGATACGGTTTATGTCGTAGAGACCCAGTACTTC. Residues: CASSLDTVYVVETQYF.